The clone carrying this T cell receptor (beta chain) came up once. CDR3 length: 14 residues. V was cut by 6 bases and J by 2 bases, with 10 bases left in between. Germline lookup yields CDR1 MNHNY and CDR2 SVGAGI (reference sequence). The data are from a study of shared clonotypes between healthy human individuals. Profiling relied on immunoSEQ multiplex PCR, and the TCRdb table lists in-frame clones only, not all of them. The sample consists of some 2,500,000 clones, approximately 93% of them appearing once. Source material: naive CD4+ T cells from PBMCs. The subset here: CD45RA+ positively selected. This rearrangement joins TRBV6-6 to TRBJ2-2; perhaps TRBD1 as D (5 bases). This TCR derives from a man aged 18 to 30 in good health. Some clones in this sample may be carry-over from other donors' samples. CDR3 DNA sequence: TGTGCCAGCAGACTCGACAGAAACACCGGGGAGCTGTTTTTT. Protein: CASRLDRNTGELFF.